This TCR beta chain originates from a study of blood T cell repertoires in COVID-19. At the level of the study: COVID-19 samples from acute and convalescent phases originated in the United States, Italy and Spain. The cDNA or gDNA used as material had been derived from T cells, B-cell-depleted T cells, or PBMCs.

In the source study's methods: Quantification of nucleated cells was approximated via reference gene primer amplification. Sequenced by immunoSEQ multiplex PCR; TCRdb stores in-frame clones only, minus some. D and trimming come from the DNA, and the V and J calls and clone size come from that table. The repertoire consists of roughly 100,000 clones, with roughly 84% occurring once and the leading ten covering around a quarter. Per the germline V gene, CDR1 is MGHRA and CDR2 is YSYEKL. Trimming pared 1 base from V and 8 bases from J, leaving 10 bases between. CDR3 length: 13 amino acids. Source material: peripheral blood. The chain is built from TRBV4-1 and TRBJ2-3; D is uncertain. This receptor was obtained from a man aged 55 to 70 with acute or convalescent COVID-19. CDR3: CASSQVGPGTQYF. The CDR3 bases are TGCGCCAGCAGCCAAGTGGGCCCCGGTACGCAGTATTTT.